The following is a TCR beta chain sequence with its context. Its antigen remains unidentified. A J-beta primer mix and a sample-barcoded 5' primer were used in a second PCR of about 7 to 12 cycles. Every sample returned 2.5 million or more CDR3-containing paired-end reads. TCRdb independently ran MiXCR on the 5' RACE reads; one entry per CDR3 protein. This table holds 1.5 million or so distinct CDR3 sequences, 40% to 45% found once. The sample is drawn from a study of blood T cells in healthy people across ages. Overall study results and limits: Diversity estimates from one million T cells were considered underestimates. Naive CD4+ cell counts and diversity both ran higher in long-lived than in aged donors.

This CDR3 has 15 residues. Germline V gives CDR1 SGDLS, CDR2 YYNGEE. V gave up 2 bases and J gave up 0 bases, with 12 bases separating them. Donors gave 8.5 to 10 milliliters of peripheral blood apiece. The sample taken for sequencing was blood. V and J are TRBV9 and TRBJ2-7; a possible D gene is TRBD2 (6 bases). This TCR was sampled from a woman younger than 35 in good health. CDR3 DNA sequence: TGTGCCAGCAGCGTTTACGGGAGCAGCTCCTACGAGCAGTACTTC. Its translation is CASSVYGSSSYEQYF.